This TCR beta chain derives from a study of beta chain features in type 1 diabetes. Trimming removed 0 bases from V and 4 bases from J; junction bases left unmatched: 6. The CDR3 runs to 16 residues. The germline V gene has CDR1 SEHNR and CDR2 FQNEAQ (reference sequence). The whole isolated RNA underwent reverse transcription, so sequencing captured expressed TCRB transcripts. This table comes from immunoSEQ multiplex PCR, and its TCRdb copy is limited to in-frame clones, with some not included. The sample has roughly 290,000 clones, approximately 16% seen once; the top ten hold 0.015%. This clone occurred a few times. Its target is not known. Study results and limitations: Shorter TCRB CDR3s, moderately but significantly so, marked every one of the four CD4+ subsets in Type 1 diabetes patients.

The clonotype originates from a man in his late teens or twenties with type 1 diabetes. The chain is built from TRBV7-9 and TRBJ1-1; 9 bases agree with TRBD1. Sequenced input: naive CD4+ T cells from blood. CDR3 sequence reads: CASSLARGQGGTEAFF. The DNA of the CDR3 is TGTGCCAGCAGCTTAGCGCGGGGACAGGGCGGCACTGAAGCTTTCTTT.